This T cell receptor beta chain was captured by sequencing in a study of blood T cell repertoires in COVID-19. Study in general: The United States, Italy and Spain supplied acute and convalescent COVID-19 samples. The cDNA or gDNA used as material had been derived from T cells, B-cell-depleted T cells, or PBMCs.

Trimming removed 6 bases at V and 5 bases at J, with 13 bases between. The CDR3 covers 13 residues. Germline values: CDR1 MNHEY, CDR2 SMNVEV (reference sequence). How the authors handled the data: Amplification of reference gene primers was used by the study to estimate nucleated cell counts. Sequencing used immunoSEQ multiplex PCR; TCRdb keeps in-frame clones, though not all of them. The V and J calls and clone size come from that table; D and trimming were worked out from the DNA. The sample includes tens of thousands of clones, more than 80% of them seen just once. The chain has TRBV27 and TRBJ1-2, with D unresolved. Sample: peripheral blood. The TCR was taken from a man between 50 and 59 years old with active or convalescent COVID-19. The CDR3 protein is CASRSSSRYGYTF. Written as DNA, the CDR3 is TGTGCCAGCAGGTCTAGCAGTAGATATGGCTACACCTTC.